Listed below are T cell receptor beta chains from one sample, sequenced in a study of Ad26.COV2.S vaccination and SARS-CoV-2 variants. TCRdb's copy holds only in-frame clones and misses some; the assay was immunoSEQ multiplex PCR. Counted here are about 350,000 clones, more than 85% occurring once; the ten biggest clones make up about 4.6%. This specimen was peripheral blood, taken in a trial of Ad26.COV2.S vaccine versus placebo. The receptors stem from a person between 18 and 60 years old who received the Ad26.COV2.S COVID-19 vaccine or a placebo. The CDR3 runs from the conserved cysteine through the conserved F or W. A D gene is named only where the DNA matches it firmly. Clone size appears in some rows only: once, few, many, or a class for an expanded clone.

cdr3_aa | cdr3_nt | v_call | clone_size | d_call | j_call
CASTSRGRKETQYF | TGTGCCAGCACCAGTCGGGGCAGGAAAGAGACCCAGTACTTC | TRBV25-1 | - | - | TRBJ2-5
CASSQEANQETQYF | TGTGCCAGCAGCCAAGAGGCAAACCAAGAGACCCAGTACTTC | TRBV4-2 | - | - | TRBJ2-5
CASSRGGNQPQHF | TGTGCCAGCAGCCGAGGGGGGAATCAGCCCCAGCATTTT | TRBV3-1/TRBV3-2 | - | - | TRBJ1-5
CASSQGAGYTGELFF | TGTGCCAGCAGCCAGGGGGCAGGATACACCGGGGAGCTGTTTTTT | TRBV3-1/TRBV3-2 | few | - | TRBJ2-2
CASSQRQGARNSPLHF | TGTGCCAGCAGCCAGAGACAGGGGGCGAGAAATTCACCCCTCCACTTT | TRBV3-1/TRBV3-2 | - | TRBD1 | TRBJ1-6
CASSISASGKEQFF | TGTGCCAGTAGTATATCGGCTAGCGGGAAAGAGCAGTTCTTC | TRBV19 | - | TRBD2 | TRBJ2-1
CASSSAGGGRYGYTF | TGTGCCAGCAGTTCCGCTGGAGGGGGCCGGTATGGCTACACCTTC | TRBV6-5 | - | TRBD1 | TRBJ1-2
CASSFYRTSGYNEQFF | TGTGCCAGCAGTTTCTACCGAACTAGCGGATACAATGAGCAGTTCTTC | TRBV27 | - | TRBD2 | TRBJ2-1
CATSRNLQGLDRELFF | TGTGCCACCAGCAGGAATCTACAGGGACTTGACCGGGAGCTGTTTTTT | TRBV15 | - | - | TRBJ2-2
CASSQVEDSTDTQYF | TGCGCCAGCAGCCAAGTTGAAGATAGCACAGATACGCAGTATTTT | TRBV4-1 | - | - | TRBJ2-3
CASGLVPLGQGTANEKLFF | TGTGCTAGTGGTTTGGTACCTCTAGGACAGGGGACAGCTAATGAAAAACTGTTTTTT | TRBV12-5 | - | TRBD1 | TRBJ1-4
CASSLLAGSNQPQHF | TGTGCCAGCAGTTTATTGGCAGGTAGCAATCAGCCCCAGCATTTT | TRBV27 | - | - | TRBJ1-5
CASSLDRARSEKLFF | TGTGCCAGCAGCTTAGACAGGGCAAGAAGTGAAAAACTGTTTTTT | TRBV7-9 | once | - | TRBJ1-4
CASSWNSPLHF | TGTGCCAGCTCGTGGAATTCACCCCTCCACTTT | TRBV2 | - | - | TRBJ1-6
CASSPAGTSGSPLHF | TGTGCCAGCAGTCCAGCCGGGACCTCGGGGTCACCCCTCCACTTT | TRBV28 | many | - | TRBJ1-6
CASSSRGWDTKYNEQFF | TGTGCCAGCAGCTCCCGAGGGTGGGACACGAAATACAATGAGCAGTTCTTC | TRBV7-2 | - | - | TRBJ2-1
CASSLLDGRNEQFF | TGTGCCAGCAGTTTATTGGACGGGAGGAATGAGCAGTTCTTC | TRBV27 | - | TRBD2 | TRBJ2-1
CASSKGDKYYEQYF | TGTGCCAGCAGTAAGGGGGACAAATACTACGAGCAGTACTTC | TRBV6-5 | - | - | TRBJ2-7
CASSLRMSGSEQYF | TGTGCCAGCAGTCTCCGAATGTCGGGGTCCGAGCAGTACTTC | TRBV28 | - | - | TRBJ2-7
CASRNRDRGDSPLHF | TGTGCCAGCAGAAACCGGGACCGAGGCGATTCACCCCTCCACTTT | TRBV6-5 | - | - | TRBJ1-6
CASSESSSTDTQYF | TGCGCCAGCAGTGAGTCTAGTAGCACAGATACGCAGTATTTT | TRBV10-1 | - | - | TRBJ2-3
CASSLDAGLGGELFF | TGCGCCAGCAGCTTGGACGCGGGTCTAGGCGGGGAGCTGTTTTTT | TRBV5-1 | - | - | TRBJ2-2